This TCR beta chain was documented in a study of CD8 T cells in ankylosing spondylitis. Study conclusions and caveats: Several of the motif variants were reported before in synovial fluid and blood from reactive arthritis. According to the report, clones linked to the disease were significantly enriched in matched synovial fluid samples taken from ankylosing spondylitis patients. Seemingly distinctive of ankylosing spondylitis blood was a TCR beta motif formed by eight highly homologous variants.

This clonotype was recorded many times. As yet, its antigen is unknown. The CDR3 is made up of 17 amino acids. With 3 bases removed from V and 1 base from J, the gap between germline ends came to 15 bases. Per germline, CDR1 ENHRY and CDR2 SYGVKD. Generation of TCR beta libraries employed quantitative 5'-RACE incorporating molecular barcodes. TCRdb reprocessed the 5' RACE reads via MiXCR and lists one record per CDR3 protein. Here the sample spans around 35,000 distinct CDR3 sequences, approximately 11% being singletons. Sequenced: synovial fluid, either unsorted or a sorted T cell fraction (not recorded which). This sequence joins TRBV10-3 and TRBJ2-2, with a weak D call TRBD1 (5 bases). The sequence came from a male donor with ankylosing spondylitis. CDR3: CAISDFGRAGNTGELFF. DNA of the CDR3: TGTGCCATCAGTGACTTCGGCAGGGCAGGGAACACCGGGGAGCTGTTTTTT.